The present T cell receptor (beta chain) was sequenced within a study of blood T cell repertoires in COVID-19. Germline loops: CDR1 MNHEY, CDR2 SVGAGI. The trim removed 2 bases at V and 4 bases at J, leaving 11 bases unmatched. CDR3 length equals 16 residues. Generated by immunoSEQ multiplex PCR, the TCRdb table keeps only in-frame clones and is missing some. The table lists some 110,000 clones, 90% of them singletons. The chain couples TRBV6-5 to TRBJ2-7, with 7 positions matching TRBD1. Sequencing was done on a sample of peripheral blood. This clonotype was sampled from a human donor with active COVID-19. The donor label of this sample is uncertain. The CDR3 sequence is CASSYGRQGVSYEQYF. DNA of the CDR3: TGTGCCAGCAGTTACGGTCGGCAGGGGGTTTCTTACGAGCAGTACTTC.